These 31 T cell receptor beta chains were all obtained from the same sample, sequenced in a study of blood T cell repertoires in COVID-19. The table came from immunoSEQ multiplex PCR; TCRdb's copy has only in-frame clones and leaves some out. The sample contains 150,000 to 200,000 clones, over 70% of which appear only once. Sequencing was done on a sample of peripheral blood. The receptors here all came from a woman older than 75 with active or convalescent COVID-19.

This clone was counted only a few times. J is TRBJ2-1 and V is TRBV14; 7 positions match TRBD2. The ends lost 1 base at V and 11 bases at J; junction bases unmatched: 5. The CDR3 contains 13 residues. Per the germline V gene, CDR1 is SGHDN and CDR2 is FVKESK. CDR3 coding DNA: TGTGCCAGCAGCCAAGGGGAGGGTCTCCAGCAGTTCTTC. Translated, it gives CASSQGEGLQQFF.

The chain recombines TRBV5-6 with TRBJ1-5; 7 bases are shared with TRBD1. CDR1 is SGHDT, CDR2 YYEEEE, per germline. Losses at the gene ends were 0 bases for V and 4 bases for J; bases not matched to a gene: 7. The CDR3 spans 16 residues. The CDR3 reads CASSLGMGTANQPQHF. The CDR3, as DNA: TGTGCCAGCAGCTTGGGGATGGGGACAGCAAATCAGCCCCAGCATTTT.

The V call is TRBV6-6, the J call TRBJ1-1; TRBD1 is a possible D gene (6 bases). The CDR3 contains 14 residues. V lost 7 bases, J lost 4 bases, and 16 bases lay in between. Germline V gene lookup returns CDR1 MNHNY and CDR2 SVGAGI (reference sequence). The CDR3 reads CASTLIRQVTEAFF. The CDR3 nucleotides read TGTGCCAGCACCCTCATCCGACAGGTCACTGAAGCTTTCTTT.

This clone was picked up one time. The chain joins TRBV9 to TRBJ2-3; 10 bases agree with TRBD2. The J segment lost 5 bases and the V segment lost 3 bases, leaving 9 bases of the junction unmatched. The CDR3 contains 16 residues. Germline assignment: CDR1 SGDLS and CDR2 YYNGEE. The CDR3 DNA reads as TGTGCCAGCAGCGCAGCAAGCGGGGGGGCCATAGATACGCAGTATTTT. This codes for CASSAASGGAIDTQYF.

The CDR3 DNA reads TGTGCCAGCAGACAGGAGGGGGCAGGAGAAAAACTGTTTTTT. Protein product: CASRQEGAGEKLFF. This chain uses TRBV6-6 with TRBJ1-4; 7 bases line up with TRBD1. Germline assignment: CDR1 MNHNY and CDR2 SVGAGI (reference sequence). J gave up 8 bases and V 6 bases, and 9 bases lay outside the gene matches. The CDR3 sequence is 14 residues long.

The rearrangement uses TRBV27 and TRBJ2-6; 7 nucleotides match TRBD1. The length of the CDR3 is 16 residues. Looked up from germline, CDR1 is MNHEY and CDR2 is SMNVEV (reference sequence). Trimming removed 6 bases from V and 0 bases from J; junction bases left unmatched: 5. DNA for the CDR3: TGTGCCAGCAGAAGACAGGGAACCTCTGGGGCCAACGTCCTGACTTTC. Amino acids: CASRRQGTSGANVLTF.

The chain uses TRBV6-2 or TRBV6-3 and TRBJ1-2, with 10 positions matching TRBD1. Losses at the gene ends were 2 bases for V and 3 bases for J; bases not matched to a gene: 3. The germline V gene has CDR1 MNHEY and CDR2 SVGEGT. The CDR3 runs to 15 residues. In DNA form, the CDR3 reads TGTGCCAGCAGTTACGTGGGACAGGGGTACTATGGCTACACCTTC. Translation: CASSYVGQGYYGYTF.

This sequence joins TRBV25-1 and TRBJ1-2; TRBD1 aligns across 9 bases. From germline, CDR1 is MGHDK and CDR2 SYGVNS. V lost 3 bases to trimming and J lost 8 bases; unmatched junction nucleotides: 10. This CDR3 comprises 15 residues. This CDR3 is CASSDPGTGMEGYTF. The CDR3 DNA follows: TGTGCCAGCAGTGACCCCGGGACAGGGATGGAGGGCTACACCTTC.

This CDR3 is CASLQGAGITGELFF. CDR3 sequence (DNA): TGTGCCTCCCTCCAGGGGGCAGGAATCACCGGGGAGCTGTTTTTT. The chain has TRBV18 and TRBJ2-2; 8 nucleotides agree with TRBD1. V was pared by 11 bases and J by 4 bases, with 12 bases of the junction left unmatched. Germline CDR1 reads KGHSH; CDR2 reads LQKENI. The CDR3 consists of 15 residues.

The table lists this clone with a few counts. This rearrangement joins TRBV19 to TRBJ1-3; the match to TRBD1 covers 7 bases. The V gene's germline CDR1 is LNHDA and CDR2 SQIVND (reference sequence). The CDR3 runs 16 residues. With V trimmed by 5 bases and J by 0 bases, 7 bases remained unmatched. The CDR3 DNA sequence: TGTGCCAGTAGTTCCTGGGGACAGAACTCTGGAAACACCATATATTTT. Translation gives CASSSWGQNSGNTIYF. Together with reference TRBV19 and TRBJ1-3, the CDR3 gives the full variable domain: DGGITQSPKYLFRKEGQNVTLSCEQNLNHDAMYWYRQDPGQGLRLIYYSQIVNDFQKGDIAEGYSVSREKKESFPLTVTSAQKNPTAFYLCASSSWGQNSGNTIYFGEGSWLTVV.

J is TRBJ2-2 and V is TRBV6-7; D call uncertain. TRBV6-7 is noted as an ORF with a role that remains uncertain. CDR3 length: 14 amino acids. The V end was cut by 11 bases, the J end by 5 bases, with 18 bases between. This CDR3 reads CALSNSPGTGELFF. CDR3 coding DNA: TGTGCCCTCAGTAACTCCCCGGGTACCGGGGAGCTGTTTTTT.

The chain employs TRBV12-5 and TRBJ2-2; tentatively, D is TRBD1 (5 bases). This CDR3 is built from 15 residues. Between the trimmed V and J ends, which lost 7 bases and 1 base, there was a span of 13 bases. Per the germline V gene, CDR1 is LGHNT and CDR2 is FRNRAP. For the CDR3, the DNA is TGTGCTAGTGCCTCTCGACAGAGGAACACCGGGGAGCTGTTTTTT. This encodes CASASRQRNTGELFF.

The gene calls are TRBV18 and TRBJ2-1; TRBD1 aligns across 8 bases. V lost 6 bases and J lost 7; bases outside the gene matches: 5. The CDR3 sequence is 13 residues long. From germline, CDR1 is KGHSH and CDR2 LQKENI. The CDR3: CASSPDRENEQFF. The CDR3 coding sequence is TGTGCCAGCTCCCCGGACAGGGAGAATGAGCAGTTCTTC.

The chain combines TRBV19 with TRBJ2-5, with D perhaps TRBD1 (5 bases). Deletions cut 6 bases from V and 5 bases from J, with 13 bases between. The CDR3 totals 13 residues. Germline CDR1 and CDR2: LNHDA and SQIVND (reference sequence). The CDR3: CASSDQGRETQYF. The DNA for the CDR3 is TGTGCCAGTAGCGATCAGGGCAGGGAGACCCAGTACTTC.

The chain recombines TRBV18 with TRBJ1-1, with D hard to call. The length of the CDR3 is 14 residues. Germline CDR1 KGHSH, CDR2 LQKENI. The V end lost 8 bases, the J end lost 0 bases, and 13 bases lay between the germline ends. This CDR3 reads CASAYEQVNTEAFF. The DNA of the CDR3 is TGTGCCAGCGCCTACGAGCAAGTGAACACTGAAGCTTTCTTT.

This chain's CDR3 is CASSVGGGDTDTQYF. The CDR3 nucleotides read TGTGCCAGCAGCGTAGGCGGGGGGGACACAGATACGCAGTATTTT. The chain joins TRBV9 to TRBJ2-3, with 9 bases identical to TRBD2. This CDR3 has 15 residues. CDR1 is SGDLS, CDR2 YYNGEE, per germline. After removal of 0 bases from V and 2 bases from J, the junction contained 1 base not matched to a gene.

The CDR3 loop is CASRETGGNEQFF. In nucleotides, the CDR3 is TGCGCCAGCAGAGAGACGGGGGGGAATGAGCAGTTCTTC. The V gene is TRBV5-1, the J gene TRBJ2-1; 8 bases agree with TRBD2. The germline gives CDR1 SGHRS, CDR2 YFSETQ. This CDR3 contains 13 residues. J was trimmed by 7 bases and V by 5 bases; bases with no gene match: 5.

This clone was recorded a few times. This chain links TRBV2 with TRBJ2-6; unclear D gene. The CDR3 length is 14 residues. In germline, CDR1 is SNHLY, CDR2 FYNNEI. V shed 5 bases and J shed 0 bases, with 5 bases lying between them. For the CDR3, the DNA is TGTGCCAGCAGTCCAGACTCTGGGGCCAACGTCCTGACTTTC. Translation gives CASSPDSGANVLTF.

The V and J genes are TRBV6-8 and TRBJ2-7, with TRBD1 matching over 8 bases. CDR1 and CDR2 (germline): MNHGY, SAAAGT. The V gene end was trimmed by 8 bases and the J gene end by 5 bases; junction bases not matched to a gene: 14. CDR3 length equals 15 residues. The CDR3 loop reads CASGYRGFREDEQYF. The CDR3 nucleotides are TGTGCCAGCGGATACAGGGGGTTCCGCGAGGACGAGCAGTACTTC.

V gene TRBV6-2 or TRBV6-3 combines with J gene TRBJ1-1; D is uncertain. Germline CDR1 reads MNHEY; CDR2 reads SVGEGT. Trimming pared 2 bases from V and 0 bases from J, leaving 10 bases between. The length of the CDR3 is 15 residues. The CDR3 protein is CASSYMRQMNTEAFF. In DNA, the CDR3 is TGTGCCAGCAGTTACATGAGACAAATGAACACTGAAGCTTTCTTT.

The chain is built from TRBV5-5 and TRBJ2-2; perhaps TRBD2 as D (5 bases). This CDR3 has 15 amino acids. The V and J ends lost 4 bases and 3 bases respectively, with 13 bases between them. Per the germline V gene, CDR1 is SGHKS and CDR2 is YYEKEE (reference sequence). The CDR3 region is CASSIDPGYTGELFF. CDR3 bases: TGTGCCAGCAGCATCGATCCGGGATACACCGGGGAGCTGTTTTTT.

V usage is TRBV11-2 and J usage is TRBJ2-7, with D perhaps TRBD1 (6 bases). The ends were cut back, 5 bases at V and 2 bases at J, with 10 bases in the middle. Looked up from germline, CDR1 is SGHAT and CDR2 is FQNNGV. The CDR3 covers 13 residues. For the CDR3, the DNA is TGTGCCAGCAGCCTTAGGACAGCCTACGAGCAGTACTTC. This gives the protein CASSLRTAYEQYF.

This clone has a handful of counts. The chain recombines TRBV6-2 or TRBV6-3 with TRBJ2-1; 7 bases line up with TRBD1. CDR3 size: 16 residues. Germline V CDR1 and CDR2: MNHEY, SVGEGT. Unmatched junction bases numbered 14, after V lost 5 bases and J lost 7 bases. In DNA, the CDR3 is TGTGCCAGCAGTCCATCGACGTGGACAGGCTATAATGAGCAGTTCTTC. Its translation is CASSPSTWTGYNEQFF.

The gene calls are TRBV11-3 and TRBJ2-7; TRBD1 agrees at 10 bases. The V and J ends lost 2 bases and 7 bases, in that order; junction bases with no gene match: 8. The CDR3 loop spans 15 amino acids. Germline V gene lookup returns CDR1 SGHNT and CDR2 YENEEA. CDR3 coding DNA: TGTGCCAGCAGCTTACTGGGACAGGGGACACTAGAGCAGTACTTC. It specifies CASSLLGQGTLEQYF.

This clone was seen once. V is TRBV3-1 (or the pseudogene TRBV3-2) and J is TRBJ1-4, with TRBD1 matching 8 bases. CDR1 and CDR2 (germline): LGHDT, YNNKEL (reference sequence). After removal of 0 bases from V and 7 bases from J, the junction contained 7 bases not matched to a gene. The CDR3 covers 16 residues. The CDR3 DNA sequence: TGTGCCAGCAGCCAAGATCGGGCCAGGGGGCGTGAAAAACTGTTTTTT. Translating gives CASSQDRARGREKLFF.

The V call is TRBV11-2, the J call TRBJ1-4, with a weak D call TRBD1 (5 bases). The ends were cut back, 6 bases at V and 7 bases at J, with 15 bases in the middle. Germline V gives CDR1 SGHAT, CDR2 FQNNGV. The CDR3 length is 14 residues. This CDR3 is CASRGGIGGEKLFF. For the CDR3, the DNA is TGTGCCAGCAGGGGAGGGATCGGGGGTGAAAAACTGTTTTTT.

This clone was detected a few times. The rearrangement joins TRBV13 to TRBJ2-2, with 10 bases fitting TRBD2. CDR3 length: 14 residues. CDR1 is PRHDT and CDR2 is FYEKMQ in the germline V gene (reference sequence). J lost 5 bases, V lost 11 bases, and 8 bases had no gene match. Here the CDR3 reads CAGTSSGGTGELFF. CDR3 nucleotides: TGTGCCGGGACTTCTAGCGGGGGAACCGGGGAGCTGTTTTTT.

This chain uses TRBV14 with TRBJ1-1; 9 nucleotides align to TRBD1. Germline V CDR1 and CDR2: SGHDN, FVKESK. The J segment lost 4 bases and the V segment lost 3 bases, leaving 6 bases of the junction unmatched. The length of the CDR3 is 15 residues. Written as DNA, the CDR3 is TGTGCCAGCAGCCAGATGACAGGGGGAAGCACTGAAGCTTTCTTT. Its protein product is CASSQMTGGSTEAFF.

There are a few counts of this clone. The sample has other DNA sequences that encode this CDR3 too. The V gene is TRBV12-3 or TRBV12-4, the J gene TRBJ1-2; 7 bases are shared with TRBD1. V lost 5 bases and J lost 2; bases outside the gene matches: 2. There are 13 residues in the CDR3. The CDR3 nucleotides are TGTGCCAGCAGTCGACAGGGAAACTATGGCTACACCTTC. Its protein is CASSRQGNYGYTF.

V is TRBV7-9 and J is TRBJ2-3, with 7 bases identical to TRBD2. Losses at the gene ends were 8 bases for V and 2 bases for J; bases not matched to a gene: 4. Germline V gene sequence: CDR1 SEHNR, CDR2 FQNEAQ (reference sequence). The CDR3 sequence is 13 residues long. CDR3 loop: CASPGGNTDTQYF. CDR3 DNA: TGTGCCAGCCCCGGGGGGAACACAGATACGCAGTATTTT.

This chain links TRBV2 with TRBJ2-7; 13 bases match TRBD2. CDR3 length equals 15 residues. After removal of 6 bases from V and 2 bases from J, the junction contained 4 bases not matched to a gene. CDR1 is SNHLY, CDR2 FYNNEI, per germline. In DNA form, the CDR3 reads TGTGCCAGCAGAATGACTAGCGGGGGGACCTACGAGCAGTACTTC. The encoded protein is CASRMTSGGTYEQYF.